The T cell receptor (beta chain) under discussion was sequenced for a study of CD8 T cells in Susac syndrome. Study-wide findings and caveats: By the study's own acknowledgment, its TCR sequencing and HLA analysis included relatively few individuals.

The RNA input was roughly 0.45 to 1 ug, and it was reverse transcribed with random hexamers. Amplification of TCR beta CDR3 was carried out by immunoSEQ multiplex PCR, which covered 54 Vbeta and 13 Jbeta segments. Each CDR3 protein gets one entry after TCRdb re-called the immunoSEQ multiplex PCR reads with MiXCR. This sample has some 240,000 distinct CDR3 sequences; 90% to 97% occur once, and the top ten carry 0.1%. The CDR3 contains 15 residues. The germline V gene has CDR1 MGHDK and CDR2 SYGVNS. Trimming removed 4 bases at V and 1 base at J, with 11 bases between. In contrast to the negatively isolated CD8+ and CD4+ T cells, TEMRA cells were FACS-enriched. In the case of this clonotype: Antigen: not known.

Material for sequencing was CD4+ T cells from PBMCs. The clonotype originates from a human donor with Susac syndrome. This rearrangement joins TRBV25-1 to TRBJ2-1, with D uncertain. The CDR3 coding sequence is TGTGCCAGCAGTGGGGCCGGAAAGTCCTACAATGAGCAGTTCTTC. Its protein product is CASSGAGKSYNEQFF.